The present entry profiles one TCR beta chain with its context. Its target is unknown. A far larger clone is a single base away, which makes a read error likely. CDR3 size: 18 residues. CDR1 and CDR2 from the germline V gene are SGHTA and FQGNSA. The V segment lost 1 base and the J segment 2 bases; nucleotides outside the gene matches: 11. The data were taken from a study of read filtering for tumor transcriptome and immune sequencing. Across the whole study: Transcriptome libraries were built from DNase-treated RNA.

Findings and limits, study-wide: Compared with RNA-seq, IR-seq gave much higher clonotype depth and reliability.

The library was built from about 400 ng RNA with molecular barcoded adaptors for alpha/delta and beta/gamma chains. One entry per CDR3 protein results from TCRdb running MiXCR on the reads. This table holds 35,000 to 50,000 distinct CDR3 sequences, around 21% found once. The chain couples TRBV7-2 to TRBJ2-1; TRBD2 aligns across 7 bases. The TCR sequence derives from a donor at least 40 years old with multiple myeloma. Sequencing used a population of CD138-negative cells sorted from bone marrow. The CDR3 sequence: CASSLVVALAAAYNEQFF. CDR3 nucleotides: TGTGCCAGCAGCTTAGTTGTAGCCCTAGCGGCGGCCTACAATGAGCAGTTCTTC.